Following are 4 T cell receptor beta chains from one sample sequenced in a study of T-cell memory formation after mild COVID-19. Using its own MiXCR run on the 5' RACE reads, TCRdb lists one record per CDR3 protein. The sample includes hundreds of thousands of distinct CDR3 sequences, about 20% seen only once; the top ten take under 8.5%. Sequencing was performed on PBMCs or a T cell subset sorted from them (not recorded which). The receptors derive from an adult woman who had mild COVID-19 (a few samples of this study predate the infection). Cell type and time point are not known.

In its sample, this clonotype was seen a few times. Compared with germline, one end of the junction differs, possibly owing to a read error. V is TRBV5-6 and J is TRBJ2-1, with 15 bases identical to TRBD2. The length of the CDR3 is 13 residues. Germline V gene sequence: CDR1 SGHDT, CDR2 YYEEEE. The DNA of the CDR3 is TGTGCCAGCAGCCCCGGGACTAGCGGGAGGACTCTCTTC. This translates into CASSPGTSGRTLF. The full variable domain, rest sourced from reference TRBV5-6 and TRBJ2-1, is DAGVTQSPTHLIKTRGQQVTLRCSPKSGHDTVSWYQQALGQGPQFIFQYYEEEERQRGNFPDRFSGHQFPNYSSELNVNALLLGDSALYLCASSPGTSGRTLFGPGTRLTVL.

There are a few counts of this clonotype. The V gene is TRBV9, the J gene TRBJ1-3, with 7 nucleotides matching TRBD1. The CDR3 contains 17 residues. V was clipped by 4 bases and J by 0 bases; unmatched bases: 10. Germline CDR1 and CDR2: SGDLS and YYNGEE. CDR3 in DNA: TGTGCCAGCAGCTTCAGCCCCGGACAGGCCTCTGGAAACACCATATATTTT. Its translation is CASSFSPGQASGNTIYF.

This clonotype was counted between two and nine times. One end of the junction varies from germline; a read error may be responsible. The chain combines TRBV25-1 with TRBJ2-1; possibly TRBD1 for D (5 bases). The V gene's germline CDR1 is MGHDK and CDR2 SYGVNS. The CDR3 extends over 14 amino acids. The CDR3 bases are TGTGCCGGCAGTGGGGCCCTTACGGACAATGAGCAGTTCTTC. This sequence encodes CAGSGALTDNEQFF.

This clonotype showed up just a few times. V usage is TRBV18 and J usage is TRBJ2-1; 8 nucleotides align to TRBD2. V trimming: 3 bases; J trimming: 6 bases; junction bases outside the gene matches: 7. CDR1 is KGHSH and CDR2 is LQKENI in the germline V gene. The CDR3 is 15 residues long. CDR3 loop: CASSPPMTSANEQFF. The CDR3 DNA reads TGTGCCAGCTCACCGCCTATGACTAGCGCCAATGAGCAGTTCTTC.